The T cell receptor (beta chain) under discussion was sequenced for a study of T-cell reconstitution after alpha-beta-depleted transplantation in children. As it was prepared, the TCRbeta library received unique molecular identifiers. TCRdb fed the PCR reads into MiXCR, producing one record per CDR3 protein. This sample has 450,000 to 700,000 distinct CDR3 sequences, with over 20% found just once. CDR1 SGHVS and CDR2 FQNEAQ come from the germline V gene. The ends were cut back, 5 bases at V and 7 bases at J, with 12 bases in the middle. The CDR3 is 14 residues long. The study's findings and limits: At around two months after transplant, the alpha-beta T cells were reportedly derived from several hundred expanded clones that came from non-depleted graft cells. Some patients' high day-60 TCRbeta diversity was attributed to recipient cells surviving conditioning.

Remarks on this clonotype: The antigen is undetermined.

The chain joins TRBV7-8 to TRBJ1-6; D is possibly TRBD1 (5 bases). The material was PBMCs, obtained before TCRalphabeta/CD19-depleted stem cell transplant. The source is a boy under two years old with Wiskott-Aldrich syndrome, due to receive a stem cell transplant. The CDR3 reads CASSTGTANSPLHF. The DNA for the CDR3 is TGTGCCAGCAGCACCGGGACGGCAAATTCACCCCTCCACTTT.